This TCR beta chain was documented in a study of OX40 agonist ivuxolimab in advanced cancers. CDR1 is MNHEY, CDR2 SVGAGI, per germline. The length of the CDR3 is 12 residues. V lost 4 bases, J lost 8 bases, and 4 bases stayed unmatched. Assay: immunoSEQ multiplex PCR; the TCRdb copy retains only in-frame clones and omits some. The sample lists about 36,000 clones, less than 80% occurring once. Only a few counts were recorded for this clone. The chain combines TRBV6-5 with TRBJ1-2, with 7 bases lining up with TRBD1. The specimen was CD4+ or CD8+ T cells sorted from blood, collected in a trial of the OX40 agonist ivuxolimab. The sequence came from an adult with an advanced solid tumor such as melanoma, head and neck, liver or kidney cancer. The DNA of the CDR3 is TGTGCCAGCAGTTCAGGGGGTCAGGGCTACACCTTC. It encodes CASSSGGQGYTF.